The 11 T cell receptor beta chains below were found in one sample sequenced in a study of patients and donors after allogeneic stem cell transplantation. One entry per CDR3 protein results from TCRdb running MiXCR on the RT-PCR reads. This sample has about 210,000 distinct CDR3 sequences, with 35% to 45% found just once. Sample: blood, either unsorted or a sorted T cell fraction (not recorded which). The receptors shown here come from a human donor who was either an allogeneic HSCT recipient or a stem cell or donor lymphocyte infusion donor (not recorded which). It is not recorded whose cells these are; they may come from a transplant donor.

The chain carries TRBV5-4 and TRBJ1-6, with 10 bases that match TRBD1. Germline CDR1 and CDR2: SGHNT and YYREEE (reference sequence). V lost 4 bases, J lost 8 bases, and 6 bases stayed unmatched. The CDR3 extends over 15 amino acids. CDR3 region: CASSRPGTGDSPLHF. In nucleotides, the CDR3 is TGTGCCAGCAGCCGCCCCGGGACAGGGGATTCACCCCTCCACTTT. Complete variable domain (other parts from reference TRBV5-4 and TRBJ1-6): ETGVTQSPTHLIKTRGQQVTLRCSSQSGHNTVSWYQQALGQGPQFIFQYYREEENGRGNFPPRFSGLQFPNYSSELNVNALELDDSALYLCASSRPGTGDSPLHFGNGTRLTVT.

This chain uses TRBV21-1 with TRBJ2-2; the D call in the table, TRBD1, was not verified against the DNA. TRBV21-1 is a pseudogene segment. The CDR3 extends over 15 amino acids. This CDR3 reads CASSSRDAITGELFF. CDR3 nucleotide sequence: TGTGCCAGCAGCTCACGGGACGCTATTACCGGGGAGCTGTTTTTT.

The chain employs TRBV3-1 and TRBJ1-1, with 7 bases aligning to TRBD1. Trimming removed 6 bases from V and 4 bases from J; junction bases left unmatched: 8. Germline values: CDR1 LGHDT, CDR2 YNNKEL (reference sequence). The CDR3 contains 14 residues. CDR3 sequence: CASRDDRVVTEAFF. CDR3 bases: TGTGCCAGCAGGGACGACAGGGTAGTCACTGAAGCTTTCTTT.

The rearrangement uses TRBV10-3 and TRBJ1-4; D unclear. The germline V gene encodes CDR1 ENHRY and CDR2 SYGVKD. V lost 3 bases and J 8 bases, leaving 13 bases between the germline ends. This CDR3 contains 14 residues. This chain's CDR3 is CAISDSSVSEKLFF. Written as DNA, the CDR3 is TGTGCCATCAGTGATAGTTCGGTATCCGAAAAACTGTTTTTT.

CDR3 coding DNA: TGCAGTGCTGCGACAGGGAGTAATTCACCCCTCCACTTT. Its protein product is CSAATGSNSPLHF. V gene TRBV20-1 combines with J gene TRBJ1-6; 7 nucleotides agree with TRBD1. From germline, CDR1 is DFQATT and CDR2 SNEGSKA (reference sequence). The CDR3 spans 13 residues. V shed 5 bases and J 6 bases; nucleotides not matched to a gene: 4.

The gene calls are TRBV2 and TRBJ1-6; D ambiguous. The germline V and J ends were trimmed by 2 bases and 2 bases, with 10 bases remaining between them. The CDR3 has 16 amino acids. Looked up from germline, CDR1 is SNHLY and CDR2 is FYNNEI. The CDR3 region is CASSETGRTYNSPLHF. The CDR3 region has the DNA TGTGCCAGCAGTGAAACGGGGAGGACCTATAATTCACCCCTCCACTTT.

The gene calls are TRBV5-1 and TRBJ2-7, with 11 bases identical to TRBD2. CDR1 and CDR2 from the germline V gene are SGHRS and YFSETQ. Trimming took 4 bases from V and 2 from J; bases not matched to a gene: 5. The CDR3 covers 15 residues. CDR3 residues: CASSVTSGAAYEQYF. CDR3 nucleotide sequence: TGCGCCAGCAGCGTGACTAGCGGGGCCGCCTACGAGCAGTACTTC.

In its sample, this clonotype was seen a few times. The chain joins TRBV7-9 to TRBJ1-3, with 8 bases fitting TRBD1. The CDR3 contains 15 residues. The V segment lost 7 bases and the J segment 0 bases; nucleotides outside the gene matches: 5. Germline V lookup: CDR1 SEHNR, CDR2 FQNEAQ (reference sequence). In DNA form, the CDR3 reads TGTGCCAGCACCAACAGGGGGTACTCTGGAAACACCATATATTTT. Translated, it gives CASTNRGYSGNTIYF.

The chain combines TRBV28 with TRBJ1-2, with D tentatively TRBD1 (6 bases). Trimming pared 6 bases from V and 3 bases from J, leaving 14 bases between. CDR3 length: 14 residues. The V gene's germline CDR1 is MDHEN and CDR2 SYDVKM. Here the CDR3 reads CASRRQAQDYGYTF. CDR3 nucleotide sequence: TGTGCCAGCAGGCGACAGGCCCAAGACTATGGCTACACCTTC.

The V and J genes are TRBV5-1 and TRBJ1-2; D gene ambiguous. Germline values: CDR1 SGHRS, CDR2 YFSETQ. The CDR3 runs to 13 residues. Trimming took 2 bases from V and 5 from J, leaving 10 bases between them. The CDR3 DNA follows: TGCGCCAGCAGCTTTGGGAAGGAGTATGGCTACACCTTC. Amino acid sequence: CASSFGKEYGYTF.

V and J are TRBV23-1 and TRBJ2-1; D unclear. TRBV23-1 is labeled an ORF, and its function is uncertain. The CDR3 is 14 residues long. The V and J ends lost 0 bases and 8 bases respectively, with 11 bases between them. CDR3 protein: CASSQSPRSDEQFF. The CDR3 DNA reads TGCGCCAGCAGTCAATCTCCCCGGAGCGATGAGCAGTTCTTC.